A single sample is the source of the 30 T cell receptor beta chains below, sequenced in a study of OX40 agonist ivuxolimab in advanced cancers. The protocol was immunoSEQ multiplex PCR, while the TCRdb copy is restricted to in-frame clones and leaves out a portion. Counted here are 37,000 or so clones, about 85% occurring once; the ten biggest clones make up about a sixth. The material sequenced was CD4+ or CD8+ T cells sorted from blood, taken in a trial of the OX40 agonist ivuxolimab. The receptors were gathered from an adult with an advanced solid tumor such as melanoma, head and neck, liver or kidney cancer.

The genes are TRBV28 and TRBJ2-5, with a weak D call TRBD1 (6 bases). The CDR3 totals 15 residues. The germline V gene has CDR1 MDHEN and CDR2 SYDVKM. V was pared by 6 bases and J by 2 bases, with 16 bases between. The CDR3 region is CASSSNTGIQETQYF. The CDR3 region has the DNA TGTGCCAGCAGCTCTAACACAGGGATTCAAGAGACCCAGTACTTC.

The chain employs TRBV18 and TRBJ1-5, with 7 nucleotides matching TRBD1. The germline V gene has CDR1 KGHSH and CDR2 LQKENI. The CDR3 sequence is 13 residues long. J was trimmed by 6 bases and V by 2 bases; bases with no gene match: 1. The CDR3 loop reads CASSPEGAQPQHF. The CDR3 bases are TGTGCCAGCTCACCAGAGGGGGCTCAGCCCCAGCATTTT. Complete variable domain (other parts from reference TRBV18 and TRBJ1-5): NAGVMQNPRHLVRRRGQEARLRCSPMKGHSHVYWYRQLPEEGLKFMVYLQKENIIDESGMPKERFSAEFPKEGPSILRIQQVVRGDSAAYFCASSPEGAQPQHFGDGTRLSIL.

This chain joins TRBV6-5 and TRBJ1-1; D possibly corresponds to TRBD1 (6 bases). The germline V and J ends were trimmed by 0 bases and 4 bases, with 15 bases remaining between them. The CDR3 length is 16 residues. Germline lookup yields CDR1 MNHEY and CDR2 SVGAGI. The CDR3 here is CASSYSLDREGTEAFF. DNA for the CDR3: TGTGCCAGCAGTTACTCCCTGGACAGAGAGGGCACTGAAGCTTTCTTT.

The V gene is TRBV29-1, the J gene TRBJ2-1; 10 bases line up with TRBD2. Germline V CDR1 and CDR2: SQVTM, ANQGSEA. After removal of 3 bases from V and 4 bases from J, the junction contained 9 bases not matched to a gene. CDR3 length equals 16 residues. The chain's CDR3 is CSVEVQREGPYNEQFF. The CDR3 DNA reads TGCAGCGTTGAGGTTCAGCGGGAGGGCCCTTACAATGAGCAGTTCTTC.

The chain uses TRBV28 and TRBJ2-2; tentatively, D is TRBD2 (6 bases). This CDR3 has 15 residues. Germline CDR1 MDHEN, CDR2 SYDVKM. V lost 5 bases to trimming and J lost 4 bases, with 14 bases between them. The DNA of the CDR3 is TGTGCCAGCAGTCGCGGGACTGGGGGCACCGGGGAGCTGTTTTTT. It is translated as CASSRGTGGTGELFF.

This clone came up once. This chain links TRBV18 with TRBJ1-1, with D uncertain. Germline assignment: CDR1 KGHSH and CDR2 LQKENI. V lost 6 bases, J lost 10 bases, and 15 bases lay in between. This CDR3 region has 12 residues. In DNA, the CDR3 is TGTGCCAGCTCCCCGGTCTCCCTTTTAGCTTTCTTT. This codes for CASSPVSLLAFF.

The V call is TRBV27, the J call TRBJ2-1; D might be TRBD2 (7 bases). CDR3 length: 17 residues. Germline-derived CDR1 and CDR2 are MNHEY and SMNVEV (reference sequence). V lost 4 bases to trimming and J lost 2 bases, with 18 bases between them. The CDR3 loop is CASSSWWEGETYNEQFF. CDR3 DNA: TGTGCCAGCAGTTCTTGGTGGGAGGGGGAAACCTACAATGAGCAGTTCTTC.

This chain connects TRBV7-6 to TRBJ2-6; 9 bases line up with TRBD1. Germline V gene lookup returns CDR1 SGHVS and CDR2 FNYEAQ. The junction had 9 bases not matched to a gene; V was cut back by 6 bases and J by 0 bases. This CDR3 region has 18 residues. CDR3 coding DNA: TGTGCCAGCAGTATTGGGACAGGGACCCTCTCTGGGGCCAACGTCCTGACTTTC. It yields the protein CASSIGTGTLSGANVLTF. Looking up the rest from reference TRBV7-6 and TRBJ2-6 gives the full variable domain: GAGVSQSPRYKVTKRGQDVALRCDPISGHVSLYWYRQALGQGPEFLTYFNYEAQQDKSGLPNDRFSAERPEGSISTLTIQRTEQRDSAMYRCASSIGTGTLSGANVLTFGAGSRLTVL.

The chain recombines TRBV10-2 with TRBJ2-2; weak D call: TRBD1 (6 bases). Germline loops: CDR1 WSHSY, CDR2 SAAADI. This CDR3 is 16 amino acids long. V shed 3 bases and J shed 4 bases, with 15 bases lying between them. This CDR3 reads CASSDYGGDGTGELFF. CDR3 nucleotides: TGCGCCAGCAGTGACTATGGGGGCGACGGCACCGGGGAGCTGTTTTTT.

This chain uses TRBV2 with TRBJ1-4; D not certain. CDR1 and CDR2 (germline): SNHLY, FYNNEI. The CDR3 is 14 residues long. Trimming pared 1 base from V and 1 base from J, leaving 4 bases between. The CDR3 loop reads CASSEERTNEKLFF. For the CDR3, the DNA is TGTGCCAGCAGTGAAGAACGAACTAATGAAAAACTGTTTTTT. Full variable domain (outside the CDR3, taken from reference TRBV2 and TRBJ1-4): EPEVTQTPSHQVTQMGQEVILRCVPISNHLYFYWYRQILGQKVEFLVSFYNNEISEKSEIFDDQFSVERPDGSNFTLKIRSTKLEDSAMYFCASSEERTNEKLFFGSGTQLSVL.

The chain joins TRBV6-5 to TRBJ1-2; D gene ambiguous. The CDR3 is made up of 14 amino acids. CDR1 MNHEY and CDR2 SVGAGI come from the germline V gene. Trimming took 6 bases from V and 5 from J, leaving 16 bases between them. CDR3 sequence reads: CASSPRWYLYGYTF. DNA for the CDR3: TGTGCCAGCAGCCCAAGGTGGTACCTGTATGGCTACACCTTC.

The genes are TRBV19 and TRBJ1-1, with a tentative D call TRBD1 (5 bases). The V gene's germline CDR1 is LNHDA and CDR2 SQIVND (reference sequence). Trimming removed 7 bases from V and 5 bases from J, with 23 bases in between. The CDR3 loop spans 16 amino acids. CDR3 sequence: CASTDEVRVGGTEAFF. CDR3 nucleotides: TGTGCCAGTACCGATGAGGTCAGGGTAGGTGGTACTGAAGCTTTCTTT.

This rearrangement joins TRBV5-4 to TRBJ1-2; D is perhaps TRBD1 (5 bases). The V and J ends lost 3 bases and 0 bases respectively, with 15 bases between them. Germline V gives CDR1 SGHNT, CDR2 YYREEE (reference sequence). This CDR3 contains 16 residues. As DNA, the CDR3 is TGTGCCAGCAGCTGGGGCGGCAGGTCAACTAACTATGGCTACACCTTC. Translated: CASSWGGRSTNYGYTF.

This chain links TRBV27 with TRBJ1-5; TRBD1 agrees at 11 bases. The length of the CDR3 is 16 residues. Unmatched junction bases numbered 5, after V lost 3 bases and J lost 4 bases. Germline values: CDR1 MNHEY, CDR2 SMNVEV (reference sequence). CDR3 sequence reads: CASSFRGQGANQPQHF. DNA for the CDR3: TGTGCCAGCAGTTTTCGAGGACAGGGGGCGAATCAGCCCCAGCATTTT.

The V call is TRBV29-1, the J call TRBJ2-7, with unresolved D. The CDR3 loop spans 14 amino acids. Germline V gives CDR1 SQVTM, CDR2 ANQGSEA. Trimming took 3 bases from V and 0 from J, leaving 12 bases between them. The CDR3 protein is CSVDLRGDSYEQYF. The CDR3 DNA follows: TGCAGCGTTGATCTACGAGGAGACTCCTACGAGCAGTACTTC.

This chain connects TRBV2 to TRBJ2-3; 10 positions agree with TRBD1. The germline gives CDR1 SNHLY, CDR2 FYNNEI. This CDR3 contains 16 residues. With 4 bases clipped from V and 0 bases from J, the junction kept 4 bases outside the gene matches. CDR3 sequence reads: CASSGDRGQSTDTQYF. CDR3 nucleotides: TGTGCCAGCAGTGGAGACAGGGGGCAAAGCACAGATACGCAGTATTTT.

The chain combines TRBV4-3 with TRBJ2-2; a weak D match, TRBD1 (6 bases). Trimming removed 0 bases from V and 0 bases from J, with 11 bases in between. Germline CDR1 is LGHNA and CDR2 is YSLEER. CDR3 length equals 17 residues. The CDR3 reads CASSQDRGTTNTGELFF. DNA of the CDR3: TGCGCCAGCAGCCAAGATAGGGGGACAACGAACACCGGGGAGCTGTTTTTT.

The CDR3 nucleotides read TGTGCCAGCAGCCCCACCCCAGGAAACACCATATATTTT. Its protein product is CASSPTPGNTIYF. This chain connects TRBV7-8 to TRBJ1-3; no clear D gene. Trimming took off 5 bases at V and 4 bases at J, with 9 bases between the two ends. The CDR3 runs to 13 residues. The germline V gene has CDR1 SGHVS and CDR2 FQNEAQ.

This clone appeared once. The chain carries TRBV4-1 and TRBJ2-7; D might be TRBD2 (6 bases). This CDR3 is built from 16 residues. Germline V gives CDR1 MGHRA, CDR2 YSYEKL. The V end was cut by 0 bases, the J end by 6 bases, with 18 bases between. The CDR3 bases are TGCGCCAGCAGCCAAGATTATTCGTCCCGGGGACTCGAGCAGTACTTC. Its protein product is CASSQDYSSRGLEQYF.

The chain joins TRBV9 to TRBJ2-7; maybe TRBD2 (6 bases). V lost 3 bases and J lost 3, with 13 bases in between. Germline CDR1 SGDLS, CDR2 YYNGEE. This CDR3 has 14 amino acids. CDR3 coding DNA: TGTGCCAGCAGCGGGAGACTAGACGGCTACGAGCAGTACTTC. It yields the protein CASSGRLDGYEQYF. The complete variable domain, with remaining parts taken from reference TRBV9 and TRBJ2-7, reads DSGVTQTPKHLITATGQRVTLRCSPRSGDLSVYWYQQSLDQGLQFLIQYYNGEERAKGNILERFSAQQFPDLHSELNLSSLELGDSALYFCASSGRLDGYEQYFGPGTRLTVT.

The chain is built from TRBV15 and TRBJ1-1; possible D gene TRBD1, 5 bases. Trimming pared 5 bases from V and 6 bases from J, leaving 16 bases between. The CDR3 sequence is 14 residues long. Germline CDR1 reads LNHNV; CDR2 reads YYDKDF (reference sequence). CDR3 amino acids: CATSELGVRPEAFF. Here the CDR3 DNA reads TGTGCCACCAGCGAGTTGGGGGTCCGACCTGAAGCTTTCTTT.

This CDR3 is CASSLPHPGGNSPLHF. The CDR3 DNA is TGTGCCAGCAGCTTGCCTCACCCAGGCGGTAATTCACCCCTCCACTTT. The V call is TRBV7-2, the J call TRBJ1-6; D gene uncertain. Per germline, CDR1 SGHTA and CDR2 FQGNSA. The CDR3 sequence is 16 residues long. V was cut by 3 bases and J by 6 bases, with 15 bases left in between. The variable domain in full, completed from reference TRBV7-2 and TRBJ1-6, reads GAGVSQSPSNKVTEKGKDVELRCDPISGHTALYWYRQSLGQGLEFLIYFQGNSAPDKSGLPSDRFSAERTGGSVSTLTIQRTQQEDSAVYLCASSLPHPGGNSPLHFGNGTRLTVT.

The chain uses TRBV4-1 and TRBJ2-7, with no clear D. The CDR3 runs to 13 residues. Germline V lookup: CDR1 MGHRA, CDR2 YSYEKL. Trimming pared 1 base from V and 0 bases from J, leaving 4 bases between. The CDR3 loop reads CASSQVPSYEQYF. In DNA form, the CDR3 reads TGCGCCAGCAGCCAAGTTCCCTCCTACGAGCAGTACTTC.

The CDR3 bases are TGTGCCAGCAATGTGCAGGGAGAAAATTCACCCCTCCACTTT. It codes for CASNVQGENSPLHF. This chain uses TRBV2 with TRBJ1-6; D possibly corresponds to TRBD1 (5 bases). The V gene lost 7 bases and the J gene lost 7 bases, with 14 bases spanning the gap. Germline V gives CDR1 SNHLY, CDR2 FYNNEI. This CDR3 contains 14 residues.

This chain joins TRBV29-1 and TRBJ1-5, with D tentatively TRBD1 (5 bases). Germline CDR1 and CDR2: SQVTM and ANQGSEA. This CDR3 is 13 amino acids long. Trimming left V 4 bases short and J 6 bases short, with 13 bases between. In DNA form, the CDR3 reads TGCAGCGTTGCGGGACCGCGGAGTCAGCCCCAGCATTTT. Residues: CSVAGPRSQPQHF. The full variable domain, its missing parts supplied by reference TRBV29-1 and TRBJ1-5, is SAVISQKPSRDICQRGTSLTIQCQVDSQVTMMFWYRQQPGQSLTLIATANQGSEATYESGFVIDKFPISRPNLTFSTLTVSNMSPEDSSIYLCSVAGPRSQPQHFGDGTRLSIL.

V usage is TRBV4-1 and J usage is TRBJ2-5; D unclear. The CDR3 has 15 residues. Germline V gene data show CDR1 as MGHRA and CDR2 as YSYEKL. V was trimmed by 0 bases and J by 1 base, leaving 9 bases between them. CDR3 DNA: TGCGCCAGCAGCCAAGAGTCGGCGACCCAAGAGACCCAGTACTTC. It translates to CASSQESATQETQYF.

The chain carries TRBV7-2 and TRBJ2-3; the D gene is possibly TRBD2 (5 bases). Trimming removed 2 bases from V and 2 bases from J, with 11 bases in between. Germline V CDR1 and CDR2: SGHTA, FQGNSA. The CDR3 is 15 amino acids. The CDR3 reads CASSLISGFTDTQYF. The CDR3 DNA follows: TGTGCCAGCAGCTTAATATCGGGGTTCACAGATACGCAGTATTTT.

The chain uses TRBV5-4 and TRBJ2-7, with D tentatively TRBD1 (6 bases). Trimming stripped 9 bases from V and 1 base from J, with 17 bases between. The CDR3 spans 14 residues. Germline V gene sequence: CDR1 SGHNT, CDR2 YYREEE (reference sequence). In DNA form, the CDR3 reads TGTGCCACCAGACAGGAATTCGCTTCCTACGAGCAGTACTTC. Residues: CATRQEFASYEQYF.

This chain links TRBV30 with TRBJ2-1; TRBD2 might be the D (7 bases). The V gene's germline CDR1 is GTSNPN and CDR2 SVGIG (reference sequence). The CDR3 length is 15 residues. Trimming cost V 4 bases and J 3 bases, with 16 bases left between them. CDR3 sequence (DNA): TGTGCCTGGAAAGGGGGGGACGGAGTCTACAATGAGCAGTTCTTC. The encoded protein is CAWKGGDGVYNEQFF.

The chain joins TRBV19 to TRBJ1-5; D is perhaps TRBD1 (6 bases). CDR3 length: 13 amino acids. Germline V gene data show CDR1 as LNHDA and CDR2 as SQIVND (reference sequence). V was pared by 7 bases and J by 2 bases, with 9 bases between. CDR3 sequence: CASTSGGNQPQHF. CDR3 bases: TGTGCCAGTACCTCAGGGGGCAATCAGCCCCAGCATTTT.